This T cell receptor (beta chain) emerged from a study of CD8 T cells in ankylosing spondylitis. The CDR3 sequence is 15 residues long. Between the trimmed V and J ends, which lost 0 bases and 5 bases, there was a span of 15 bases. CDR1 SGHRS and CDR2 YFSETQ come from the germline V gene. For TCR beta, libraries came from quantitative 5'-RACE with molecular barcodes. TCRdb ran MiXCR on the 5' RACE reads and lists one entry per CDR3 protein. The sample carries roughly 240,000 distinct CDR3 sequences, 32% recorded once. Overall study results and limits: Ankylosing spondylitis blood seemed to carry a telltale TCR beta motif made of fewer than 10 highly homologous variants.

As concerns this clonotype: Its antigen remains unidentified.

The chain joins TRBV5-1 to TRBJ2-7; the D gene is possibly TRBD1 (6 bases). The TCR originated in a male donor with ankylosing spondylitis or in good health (not recorded which). The source material was blood, either unsorted or a sorted T cell fraction (not recorded which). CDR3 protein: CASSLGPGAGDEQYF. CDR3 DNA: TGCGCCAGCAGCTTGGGTCCAGGGGCTGGAGACGAGCAGTACTTC.